These 4 T cell receptor beta chains share one sample of origin, sequenced in a study of blood T cells in healthy people across ages. The use of a sample-barcoded 5' primer and a J-beta primer mix characterized a second PCR of roughly 6 to 11 cycles. TCRdb re-called the 5' RACE reads with MiXCR, one entry per CDR3 protein. The table lists 1.5 million to 2 million distinct CDR3 sequences, around 35% of them singletons, with about 10% in the top ten. The sequenced sample consisted of blood. Receptors originate from a woman in her twenties or thirties in good health.

The sample holds many counts of this clonotype. This may come from a read error, since a much larger clone is one base off. The genes are TRBV28 and TRBJ1-2; 10 bases map to TRBD1. CDR1 and CDR2 from the germline V gene are MDHEN and SYDVKM. This CDR3 contains 14 residues. Trimming took 6 bases from V and 4 from J; bases not matched to a gene: 5. Here the CDR3 DNA reads TGTGCCAGCAGGCCGGGACAGGGGTTCTATGGCTACACCTTC. This codes for CASRPGQGFYGYTF.

The chain links TRBV28 to TRBJ2-5, with 16 bases aligning to TRBD2. The end of the DNA fits TRBJ2-7 better, so the J call may be wrong. The CDR3 covers 18 residues. Germline lookup yields CDR1 MDHEN and CDR2 SYDVKM. The chain's CDR3 is CASRRGLAGGPIKYEQYF. CDR3 DNA sequence: TGTGCCAGCAGACGGGGACTAGCGGGAGGGCCAATCAAGTACGAGCAGTACTTC.

This chain links TRBV2 with TRBJ2-3, with a tentative D call TRBD2 (6 bases). The CDR3 loop spans 16 amino acids. The germline CDR1 and CDR2 sequences are SNHLY and FYNNEI. Deletions cut 6 bases from V and 2 bases from J, with 18 bases between. The CDR3 nucleotides are TGTGCCAGCAGGGAGGGACGCTTATACCTCACAGATACGCAGTATTTT. As protein: CASREGRLYLTDTQYF.

The sample holds a few counts of this clonotype. Here the CDR3 DNA reads TGCGCCAGCAGCCAGGTATTACAGGAATTTAACTATGGCTACACCTTC. Residues: CASSQVLQEFNYGYTF. The chain is built from TRBV4-1 and TRBJ1-2; possible D gene TRBD1, 5 bases. The CDR3 runs 16 residues. Trimming took off 3 bases at V and 1 base at J, with 15 bases between the two ends. From germline, CDR1 is MGHRA and CDR2 YSYEKL.